The present T cell receptor (beta chain) was sequenced within a study of vaccination and CD4 T cells after COVID-19. The CDR3 runs 16 residues. Trimming shortened V by 7 bases and J by 2 bases, and 17 bases separated the two germline ends. Germline CDR1 and CDR2: MDHEN and SYDVKM. Sequencing of DNA taken from cultured CD4+ T cells relied on the Oncomine TCR Beta short-read assay. Investigators obtained genomic DNA by extraction from cultured CD4+ T cells. One entry per CDR3 protein, called by TCRdb with MiXCR from the PCR reads. Of 9,500 to 14,000 distinct CDR3 sequences listed, 40% are singletons. Treatment: approximately nine-day PBMC culture with coronavirus spike peptide pools or control peptides (ViraFEST assay). These CD4+ T cells came from an unexposed donor, sampled before the COVID-19 pandemic (2011-2018). First, ViraFEST expanded antigen-specific T cells with peptide pools, and next it sequenced the TCRs.

Study-level results: Median SARS-CoV-2-reactive clonotype numbers went from approximately 23 to 38; this increase was not significant.

Turning to this clonotype: The antigen is undetermined.

The clonotype was recovered from a human donor in good health. The sample comprised CD4+ T cells from blood, cultured in vitro. J is TRBJ2-2 and V is TRBV28; D possibly uses TRBD1 or TRBD2 (6 bases each). CDR3 sequence reads: CASTLGGTYNTGELFF. CDR3 nucleotides: TGTGCCAGCACCCTCGGGGGCACTTACAACACCGGGGAGCTGTTTTTT.